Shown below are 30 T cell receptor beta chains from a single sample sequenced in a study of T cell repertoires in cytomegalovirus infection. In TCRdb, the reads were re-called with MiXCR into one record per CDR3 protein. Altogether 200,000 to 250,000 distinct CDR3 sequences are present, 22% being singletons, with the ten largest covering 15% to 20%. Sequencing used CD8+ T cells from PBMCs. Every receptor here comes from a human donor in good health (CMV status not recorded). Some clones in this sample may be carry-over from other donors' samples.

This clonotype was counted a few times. In nucleotides, the CDR3 is TGTGCCACCACGGGACTGTCCACTGAAGCTTTCTTT. This codes for CATTGLSTEAFF. This sequence joins TRBV10-3 and TRBJ1-1, with D possibly matching TRBD1 (5 bases). V was pared by 10 bases and J by 4 bases, with 13 bases between. The CDR3 is 12 amino acids. Germline CDR1 ENHRY, CDR2 SYGVKD.

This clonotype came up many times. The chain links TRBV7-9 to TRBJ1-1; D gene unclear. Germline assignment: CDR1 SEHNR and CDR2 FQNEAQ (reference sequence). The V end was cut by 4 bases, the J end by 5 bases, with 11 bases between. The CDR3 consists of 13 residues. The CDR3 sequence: CASSSFTWTEAFF. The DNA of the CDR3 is TGTGCCAGCAGCTCCTTTACTTGGACTGAAGCTTTCTTT.

The CDR3 bases are TGCAGCGTTGAACGCAGGTTGAACACTGAAGCTTTCTTT. Protein sequence: CSVERRLNTEAFF. V is TRBV29-1 and J is TRBJ1-1, with D unresolved. With 2 bases removed from V and 0 bases from J, the gap between germline ends came to 7 bases. Germline V gene sequence: CDR1 SQVTM, CDR2 ANQGSEA. The CDR3 contains 13 residues.

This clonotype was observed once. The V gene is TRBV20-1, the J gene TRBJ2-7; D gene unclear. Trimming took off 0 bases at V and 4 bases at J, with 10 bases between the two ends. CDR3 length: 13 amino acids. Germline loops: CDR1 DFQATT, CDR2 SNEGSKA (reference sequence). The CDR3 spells CSAREGSIYEQYF. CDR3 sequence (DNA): TGCAGTGCTAGAGAGGGCAGCATTTACGAGCAGTACTTC.

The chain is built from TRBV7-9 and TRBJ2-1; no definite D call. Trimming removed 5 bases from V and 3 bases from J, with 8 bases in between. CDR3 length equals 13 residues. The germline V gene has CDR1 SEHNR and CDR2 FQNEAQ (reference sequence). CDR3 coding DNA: TGTGCCAGCAGCATCGATCACTACAATGAGCAGTTCTTC. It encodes CASSIDHYNEQFF.

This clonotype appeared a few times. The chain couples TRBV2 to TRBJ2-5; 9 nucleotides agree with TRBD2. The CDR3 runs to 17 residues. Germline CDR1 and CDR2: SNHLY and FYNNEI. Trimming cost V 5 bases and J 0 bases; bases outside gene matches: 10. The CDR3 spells CASSTDRGRGDQETQYF. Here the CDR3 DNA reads TGTGCCAGCAGTACCGACCGCGGGAGGGGAGACCAAGAGACCCAGTACTTC. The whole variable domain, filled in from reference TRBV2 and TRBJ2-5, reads EPEVTQTPSHQVTQMGQEVILRCVPISNHLYFYWYRQILGQKVEFLVSFYNNEISEKSEIFDDQFSVERPDGSNFTLKIRSTKLEDSAMYFCASSTDRGRGDQETQYFGPGTRLLVL.

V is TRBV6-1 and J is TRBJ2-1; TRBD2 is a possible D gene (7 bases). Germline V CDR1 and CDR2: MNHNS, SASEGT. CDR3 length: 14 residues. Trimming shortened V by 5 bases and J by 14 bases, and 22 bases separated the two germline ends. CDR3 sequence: CASSSLLGGGLKFF. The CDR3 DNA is TGTGCCAGCAGTTCTCTCCTTGGGGGGGGCCTAAAGTTCTTC.

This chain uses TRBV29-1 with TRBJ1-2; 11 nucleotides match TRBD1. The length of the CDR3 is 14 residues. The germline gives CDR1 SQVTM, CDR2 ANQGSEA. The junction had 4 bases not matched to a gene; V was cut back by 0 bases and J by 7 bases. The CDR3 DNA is TGCAGCGTTGAAGATCACGGACAGGGGGCTGGCTACACCTTC. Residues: CSVEDHGQGAGYTF.

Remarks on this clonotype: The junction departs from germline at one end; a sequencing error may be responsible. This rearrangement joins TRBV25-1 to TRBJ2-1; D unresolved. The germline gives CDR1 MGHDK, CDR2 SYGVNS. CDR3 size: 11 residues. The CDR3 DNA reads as TGTGCAGCCTTCCGATACAATGAGCGGTTCTTC. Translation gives CAAFRYNERFF.

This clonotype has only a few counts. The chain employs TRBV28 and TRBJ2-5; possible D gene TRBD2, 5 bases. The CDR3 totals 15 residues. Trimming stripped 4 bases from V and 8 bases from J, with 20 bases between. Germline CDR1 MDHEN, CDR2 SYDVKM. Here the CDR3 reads CASSSRGAAPDTQYF. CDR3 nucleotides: TGTGCCAGCAGTTCCCGGGGTGCCGCACCCGATACCCAGTACTTC.

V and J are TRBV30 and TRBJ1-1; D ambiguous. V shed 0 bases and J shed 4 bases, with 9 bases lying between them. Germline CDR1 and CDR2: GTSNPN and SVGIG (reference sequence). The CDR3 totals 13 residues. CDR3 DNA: TGTGCCTGGAGTGTCTGGGAGGGCACTGAAGCTTTCTTT. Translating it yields CAWSVWEGTEAFF.

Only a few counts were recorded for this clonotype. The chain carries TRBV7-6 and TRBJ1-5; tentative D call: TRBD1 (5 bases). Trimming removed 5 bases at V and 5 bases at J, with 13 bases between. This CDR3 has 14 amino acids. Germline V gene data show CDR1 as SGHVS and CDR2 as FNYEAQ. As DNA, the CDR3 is TGTGCCAGCAGCCTTGGGGGGAAGGATCAGCCCCAGCATTTT. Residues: CASSLGGKDQPQHF. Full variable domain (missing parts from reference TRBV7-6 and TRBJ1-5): GAGVSQSPRYKVTKRGQDVALRCDPISGHVSLYWYRQALGQGPEFLTYFNYEAQQDKSGLPNDRFSAERPEGSISTLTIQRTEQRDSAMYRCASSLGGKDQPQHFGDGTRLSIL.

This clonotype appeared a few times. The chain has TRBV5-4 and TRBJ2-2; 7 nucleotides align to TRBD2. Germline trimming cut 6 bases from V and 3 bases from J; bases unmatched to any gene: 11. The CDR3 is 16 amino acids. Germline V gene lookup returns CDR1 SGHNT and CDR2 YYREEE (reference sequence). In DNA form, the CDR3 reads TGTGCCAGCAACGGCGGGGGACCGCTCGACACCGGGGAGCTGTTTTTT. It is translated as CASNGGGPLDTGELFF.

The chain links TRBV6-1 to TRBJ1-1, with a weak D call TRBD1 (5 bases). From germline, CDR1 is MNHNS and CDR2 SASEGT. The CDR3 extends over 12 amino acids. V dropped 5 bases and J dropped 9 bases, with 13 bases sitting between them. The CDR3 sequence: CASSYAGPQAFF. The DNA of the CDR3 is TGTGCCAGCAGTTACGCGGGACCTCAAGCTTTCTTT.

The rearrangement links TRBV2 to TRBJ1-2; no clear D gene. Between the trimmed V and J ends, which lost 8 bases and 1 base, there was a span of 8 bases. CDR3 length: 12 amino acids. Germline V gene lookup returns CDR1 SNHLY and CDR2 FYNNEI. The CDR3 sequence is CASQINNYGYTF. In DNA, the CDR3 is TGTGCCAGCCAAATAAATAACTATGGCTACACCTTC.

CDR3 sequence reads: CASSKVTGDEQFF. For the CDR3, the DNA is TGTGCCAGCAGTAAAGTTACAGGGGATGAGCAGTTCTTC. The V and J genes are TRBV28 and TRBJ2-1, with 7 bases fitting TRBD1. The CDR3 loop spans 13 amino acids. Trimming took 5 bases from V and 8 from J; bases not matched to a gene: 6. Germline lookup yields CDR1 MDHEN and CDR2 SYDVKM.

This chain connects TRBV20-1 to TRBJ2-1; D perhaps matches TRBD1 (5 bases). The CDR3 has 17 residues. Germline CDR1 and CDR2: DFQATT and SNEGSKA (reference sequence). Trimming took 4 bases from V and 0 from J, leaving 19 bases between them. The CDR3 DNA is TGCAGTGCTATCCAAGCCCGACAGATATTCTCCTACAATGAGCAGTTCTTC. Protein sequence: CSAIQARQIFSYNEQFF.

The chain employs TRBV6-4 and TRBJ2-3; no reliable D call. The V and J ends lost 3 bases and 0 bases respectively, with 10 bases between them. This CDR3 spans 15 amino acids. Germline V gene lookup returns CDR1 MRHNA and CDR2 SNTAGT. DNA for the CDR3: TGTGCCAGCAGTGAAGGCCAGAGCAGCACAGATACGCAGTATTTT. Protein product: CASSEGQSSTDTQYF.

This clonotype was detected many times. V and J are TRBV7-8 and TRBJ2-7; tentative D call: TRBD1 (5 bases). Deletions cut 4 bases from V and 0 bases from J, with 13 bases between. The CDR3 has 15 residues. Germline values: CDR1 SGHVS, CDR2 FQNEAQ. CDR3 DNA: TGTGCCAGCAGCTCCATCGACAGCTCCTCCTACGAGCAGTACTTC. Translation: CASSSIDSSSYEQYF.

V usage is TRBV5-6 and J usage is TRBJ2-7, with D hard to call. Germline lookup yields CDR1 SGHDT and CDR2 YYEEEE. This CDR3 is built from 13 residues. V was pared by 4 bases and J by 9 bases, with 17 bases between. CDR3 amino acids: CASSRTMDLGQYF. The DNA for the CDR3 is TGTGCCAGCAGCCGTACCATGGACCTGGGGCAGTACTTC.

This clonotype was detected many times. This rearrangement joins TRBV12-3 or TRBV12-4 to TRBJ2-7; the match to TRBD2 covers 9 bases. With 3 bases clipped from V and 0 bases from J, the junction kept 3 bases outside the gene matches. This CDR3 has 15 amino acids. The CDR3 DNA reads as TGTGCCAGCAGTTTCGCGGGGGGGAGCTCCTACGAGCAGTACTTC. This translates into CASSFAGGSSYEQYF.

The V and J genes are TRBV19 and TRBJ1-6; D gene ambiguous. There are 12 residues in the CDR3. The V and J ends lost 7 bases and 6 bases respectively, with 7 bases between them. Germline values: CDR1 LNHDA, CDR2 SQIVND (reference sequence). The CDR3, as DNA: TGTGCCAGTAATTTCGGTAATTCACCCCTCCACTTT. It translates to CASNFGNSPLHF.

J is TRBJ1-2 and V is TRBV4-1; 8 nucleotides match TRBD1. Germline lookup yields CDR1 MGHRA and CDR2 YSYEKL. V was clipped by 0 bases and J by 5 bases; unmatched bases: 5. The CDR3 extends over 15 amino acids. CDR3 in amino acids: CASSQDPGQAYGYTF. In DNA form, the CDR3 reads TGCGCCAGCAGCCAAGACCCGGGACAGGCGTATGGCTACACCTTC.

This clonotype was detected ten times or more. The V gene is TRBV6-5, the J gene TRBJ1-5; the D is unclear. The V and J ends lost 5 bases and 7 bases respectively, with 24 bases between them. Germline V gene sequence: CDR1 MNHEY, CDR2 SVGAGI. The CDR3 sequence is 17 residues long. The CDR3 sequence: CASSTGPADGSDQPQHF. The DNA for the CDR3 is TGTGCCAGCAGTACTGGACCGGCCGACGGGTCCGACCAGCCCCAGCATTTT.

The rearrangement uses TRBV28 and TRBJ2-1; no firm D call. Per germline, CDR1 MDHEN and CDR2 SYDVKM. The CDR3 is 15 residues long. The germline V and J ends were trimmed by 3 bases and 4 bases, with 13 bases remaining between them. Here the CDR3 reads CASSFARGVYNEQFF. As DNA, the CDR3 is TGTGCCAGCAGTTTCGCCCGTGGGGTTTACAATGAGCAGTTCTTC.

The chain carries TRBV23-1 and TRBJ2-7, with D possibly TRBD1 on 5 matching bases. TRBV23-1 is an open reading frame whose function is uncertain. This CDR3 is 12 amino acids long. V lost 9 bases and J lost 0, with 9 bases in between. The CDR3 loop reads CASIQDSYEQYF. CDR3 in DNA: TGCGCCAGTATACAGGACTCCTACGAGCAGTACTTC.

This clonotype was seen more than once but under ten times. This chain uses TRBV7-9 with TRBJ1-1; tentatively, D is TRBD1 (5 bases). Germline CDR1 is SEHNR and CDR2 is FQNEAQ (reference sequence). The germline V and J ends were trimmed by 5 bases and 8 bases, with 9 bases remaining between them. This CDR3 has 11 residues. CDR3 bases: TGTGCCAGCAGCCCGAGACAGGAAGCTTTCTTT. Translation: CASSPRQEAFF.

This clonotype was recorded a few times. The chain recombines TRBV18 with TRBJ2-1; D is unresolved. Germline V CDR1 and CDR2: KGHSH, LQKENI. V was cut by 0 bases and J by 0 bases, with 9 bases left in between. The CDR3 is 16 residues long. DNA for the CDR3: TGTGCCAGCTCACCACCGGTCAGCCGCTCCTACAATGAGCAGTTCTTC. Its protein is CASSPPVSRSYNEQFF.

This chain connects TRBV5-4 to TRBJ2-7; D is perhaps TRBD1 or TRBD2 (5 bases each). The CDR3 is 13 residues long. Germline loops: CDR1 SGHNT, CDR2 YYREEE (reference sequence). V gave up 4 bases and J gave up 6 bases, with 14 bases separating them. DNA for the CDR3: TGTGCCAGCAGCCATGAGGGACCGACCGAGCAGTACTTC. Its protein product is CASSHEGPTEQYF.

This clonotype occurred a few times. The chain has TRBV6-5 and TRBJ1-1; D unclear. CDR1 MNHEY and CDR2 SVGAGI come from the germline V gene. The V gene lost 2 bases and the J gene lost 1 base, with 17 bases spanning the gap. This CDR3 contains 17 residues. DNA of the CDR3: TGTGCCAGCAGTTACCCAAGGCCCGGGAGCCCGAACACTGAAGCTTTCTTT. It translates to CASSYPRPGSPNTEAFF.